A selection of T cell receptor beta chains follows, all from one sample in a study of blood T cells in healthy people across ages. TCRdb independently ran MiXCR on the 5' RACE reads; one entry per CDR3 protein. Found here are about 1.1 million distinct CDR3 sequences, around two fifths of them singletons; the top ten hold around 14%. The source material was blood. Every receptor here comes from a man aged 18 to 29 in good health. The CDR3 runs from the conserved cysteine through the conserved F or W. The D gene is left open where the match is weak. A row's size may be missing; if present it is once, few, many or a size class.

v_call,j_call,d_call,clone_size,cdr3_nt,cdr3_aa
TRBV12-3/TRBV12-4,TRBJ2-1,-,-,TGTGCCAGCACCCAGGGACTGCTTTACAATGAGCAGTTCTTC,CASTQGLLYNEQFF
TRBV12-3/TRBV12-4,TRBJ1-1,TRBD1,few,TGTGCCAGCAGTACACAGGGGCCTGAAGCTTTCTTT,CASSTQGPEAFF
TRBV29-1,TRBJ2-1,-,many,TGCAGCGTTTTCGGGGCAGCCAGTAATGAGCAGTTCTTC,CSVFGAASNEQFF
TRBV4-2,TRBJ1-4,TRBD1,-,TGTGCCAGCAGCCAAGATCTGGGACAGGCTGAAAAACTGTTTTTT,CASSQDLGQAEKLFF
TRBV10-3,TRBJ1-2,-,few,TGTGCCATCATGAGGACCTTACAGGGCTCCTATGGCTACACCTTC,CAIMRTLQGSYGYTF
TRBV12-3/TRBV12-4,TRBJ1-1,-,-,TGTGCCAGCCTCCTAGGCCTGAACACTGAAGCTTTCTTT,CASLLGLNTEAFF
TRBV28,TRBJ1-2,-,-,TGTGCCAGCAGTTTAGGAGCCGGGTTGGGCTATGGCTACACCTTC,CASSLGAGLGYGYTF
TRBV20-1,TRBJ2-1,TRBD2,few,TGCAGTGCTCTCGGCCGGACTAGCGGGCACTCCTACAATGAGCAGTTCTTC,CSALGRTSGHSYNEQFF
TRBV6-2/TRBV6-3,TRBJ1-1,TRBD1,-,TGTGCCAGCAGGGCTGCGAATCCCCGGAAACCTAGGGACAGGATAAATCTCATGAACACTGAAGCTTTCTTT,CASRAANPRKPRDRINLMNTEAFF
TRBV4-3,TRBJ2-3,TRBD1,-,TGCGCCAGCAGCCAACAAGGTCCGGGACAGGCGACAGATACGCAGTATTTT,CASSQQGPGQATDTQYF
TRBV5-8,TRBJ2-5,-,few,TGTGCCAGCAGCTCCCGGGACTTAGGAGAGACCCAGTACTTC,CASSSRDLGETQYF
TRBV5-5,TRBJ2-1,-,-,TGTGCCAGCAGCTTGACTGCCAACAATGAGCAGTTCTTC,CASSLTANNEQFF
TRBV20-1,TRBJ1-5,-,few,TGCAGTGCTAGGAAGGGGGGGGGAACTAGCAATCAGCCCCAGCATTTT,CSARKGGGTSNQPQHF
TRBV20-1,TRBJ2-7,-,few,TGCAGTGCTAAAGGCTACGGGGGCCTTTACAATGAGCAGTACTTC,CSAKGYGGLYNEQYF
TRBV18,TRBJ1-5,-,-,TGTGCCAGCTCACCAAGGGCAGGGCGTCAGCCCCAGCATTTT,CASSPRAGRQPQHF
TRBV5-1,TRBJ2-3,TRBD1,few,TGCGCCAGCAGCCAACCGGGACAGAATACAGATACGCAGTATTTT,CASSQPGQNTDTQYF
TRBV3-1,TRBJ1-1,-,-,TGTGCCAGCAGCCAATTGGGTGAAGCTTTCTTT,CASSQLGEAFF
TRBV7-2,TRBJ2-7,-,-,TGTGCCAGCAGCTTGAACCCGGAGTATCTTGCCTACGAGCAGTACTTC,CASSLNPEYLAYEQYF
TRBV4-2,TRBJ2-3,TRBD2,-,TGTGCCAGCAGCCAAGTGAGGAGGCAGGCTGGGGCTAGCGGGAGGTCGGATACGCAGTATTTT,CASSQVRRQAGASGRSDTQYF
TRBV5-1,TRBJ2-3,-,-,TGCGCCACCTCAGAAGACATAGCAGATACGCAGTATTTT,CATSEDIADTQYF
TRBV5-6,TRBJ2-1,TRBD1,many,TGTGCCAGCAGCTCGGGACAGGGGGACTACAATGAGCAGTTCTTC,CASSSGQGDYNEQFF
TRBV28,TRBJ2-2,-,-,TGTGCCAGCAGTCCTCCTCAGACCGGGGAGCTGTTTTTT,CASSPPQTGELFF
TRBV7-8,TRBJ2-3,TRBD1,-,TGTGCCAGCAGCTTAGGCGGACAGGGGCGACACACAGATACGCAGTATTTT,CASSLGGQGRHTDTQYF
TRBV5-1,TRBJ1-6,-,-,TGCGCCAGCAGCTTGGATCTGGGGGGAGCAAATAATTCACCCCTCCACTTT,CASSLDLGGANNSPLHF
TRBV7-2,TRBJ1-2,-,-,TGTGCCAGCAGCTTAGAAGAGGGCAGGGGTAACTATGGCTACACCTTC,CASSLEEGRGNYGYTF
TRBV15,TRBJ2-3,-,-,TGTGCCGCCAGCGGAGGACTCACGATCACAGATACGCAGTATTTT,CAASGGLTITDTQYF
TRBV6-5,TRBJ1-1,-,-,TGTGCCTGCTGGGAAAATACTGAAGCTTTCTTT,CACWENTEAFF
TRBV10-3,TRBJ1-2,-,once,TGTGCCATCAGTGAGGCCAGGATGGGGGGCGGCTACACCTTC,CAISEARMGGGYTF